This T cell receptor beta chain was recorded in a study of tumor and adjacent non-tumor tissue in lung cancer. As concerns this clonotype: One end of the junction varies from germline; a read error may be responsible.

The template was RNA from unsorted bulk tissue. Germline V gene data show CDR1 as SGHAT and CDR2 as FQNNGV. The CDR3 loop spans 16 amino acids. A modified ARM-PCR protocol with three rounds of nested PCR amplified TCRbeta. TCRdb called the multiplex PCR reads again in MiXCR, with one record for every CDR3 protein. The sample shows about 81,000 distinct CDR3 sequences, about two thirds of them seen only once. This receptor was identified in a woman between 35 and 50 years old with non-small cell lung cancer. This chain uses TRBV11-2 with TRBJ2-5; D may correspond to TRBD1 or TRBD2 (5 bases each). Sequenced sample: lung tumor tissue. The CDR3 region has the DNA TGTGCCAGCAGCTCCCCGGGCGAGGGGATACAAGAGACCCAATACTTC. This translates into CASSSPGEGIQETQYF.